This record covers a single T cell receptor beta chain. This sample stems from a study of blood T cell repertoires in COVID-19. Patients at the Seattle site were enrolled during active infection and followed longitudinally. Clones were read by immunoSEQ multiplex PCR, and TCRdb kept only the in-frame ones, dropping some. The data hold 250,000 to 300,000 clones, with 86% observed a single time. Sequenced material: peripheral blood. This sequence was found in a woman in her twenties or thirties with COVID-19, enrolled during active disease.

The DNA of the CDR3 is TGTGCCAGCAGCCCGACCACAGGGAATGCCGGGGAGCTGTTTTTT. Its translation: CASSPTTGNAGELFF. The chain joins TRBV7-9 to TRBJ2-2; D may be TRBD1 (6 bases). Germline CDR1 is SEHNR and CDR2 is FQNEAQ (reference sequence). The CDR3 contains 15 residues. Trimming took off 5 bases at V and 6 bases at J, with 16 bases between the two ends.